This T cell receptor (beta chain) originates from a study of preoperative IRX-2 immunotherapy in early breast cancer (dated by TCRdb to between 2018 and 2021). Explained via the paper, the treatment or condition label denotes: preoperative locoregional IRX-2 cytokine immunotherapy. The samples were obtained from a phase Ib study that tested preoperative, locoregional IRX-2 cytokine immunotherapy designed to prime immune responses. Patients with early-stage breast cancer who were given IRX-2 before surgery served as donors. CDR1 and CDR2, looked up from the germline V gene, are SGHNT and YENEEA. The CDR3, from cysteine to phenylalanine, totals 15 residues. Solely the CDR3 DNA is kept, with 45 bases framed from the first base. V lost 0 bases and J lost 3 bases; the stretch between them is 9 bases long. Comment on this clone: Which antigen it targets is not known. Base qualities are not provided; no much larger clone lies one nucleotide away.

The library was obtained by the immunoSEQ multiplex PCR assay. Here the immuneACCESS table is served through TCRdb, limited to in-frame sequences with V and J called. Missing clones are a known gap in these copies; in checked studies unresolved V genes cover under half, and the rest lacks a known reason. This sample comprises 75,000 to 100,000 clones, roughly 85% of them detected only once. About 2.1% of the sample belongs to the ten largest clones. Sample: tumor tissue, taken after IRX-2 immunotherapy. The sequence derives from a human donor with breast cancer. The chain couples TRBV11-3 to TRBJ1-5, with no confident D gene call. The nucleotide sequence reads as follows: TGTGCCAGCAGCTTAGATGGGCAGGTCAATCAGCCCCAGCATTTT. Translated, it gives CASSLDGQVNQPQHF.